The 13 T cell receptor beta chains below all came from one sample that was sequenced in a study of blood T cell repertoires in COVID-19 (dated by TCRdb to about 2020). The library relied on the immunoSEQ multiplex PCR assay. Imported from immuneACCESS, the table was reduced by TCRdb to in-frame sequences with V and J called. These copies leave out some clones; in studies compared against another copy, an unresolved V gene accounts for under half, and the cause of the remainder is not known. This sample has more than 250,000 clones in its table, and about 90% of those were observed once. Jointly, the top ten make up 5.5% to 6% of the sample. The sample consisted of PBMCs or T cells enriched from blood (not recorded which). The receptors here all came from a woman in her thirties who had recovered from COVID-19.

V gene TRBV11-3 combines with J gene TRBJ2-2; possible D gene TRBD2, 5 bases. This CDR3 is built from 13 residues. From germline, CDR1 is SGHNT and CDR2 YENEEA. Trimming took 6 bases from V and 6 from J, leaving 11 bases between them. The CDR3 spells CASSPRESGELFF. The CDR3, as DNA: TGTGCCAGCAGTCCGAGGGAGTCCGGGGAGCTGTTTTTT.

This chain uses TRBV25-1 with TRBJ2-1, with D possibly TRBD2 on 6 matching bases. The germline gives CDR1 MGHDK, CDR2 SYGVNS. The CDR3 runs 13 residues. V dropped 8 bases and J dropped 10 bases, with 18 bases sitting between them. The CDR3 DNA reads as TGTGCCAGCCTCTCGGAACGGGGGTTCGAGCAGTTCTTC. Residues: CASLSERGFEQFF. Full variable domain (missing parts from reference TRBV25-1 and TRBJ2-1): EADIYQTPRYLVIGTGKKITLECSQTMGHDKMYWYQQDPGMELHLIHYSYGVNSTEKGDLSSESTVSRIRTEHFPLTLESARPSHTSQYLCASLSERGFEQFFGPGTRLTVL.

Only one count was recorded for this clone. The J gene is TRBJ1-2, the V gene TRBV4-3; TRBD1 might be the D (6 bases). This CDR3 spans 15 amino acids. V was shortened by 3 bases and J by 6 bases, with 17 bases between the two germline ends. Germline assignment: CDR1 LGHNA and CDR2 YSLEER. Here the CDR3 DNA reads TGCGCCAGCAGCCAGGTTGTCGCGTCAGGGGATGGCTACACCTTC. Translating gives CASSQVVASGDGYTF.

The sample holds a few counts of this clone. CDR3 bases: TGTGCCAGCAGCCAAGATACTAGCGGGGGGTCCTACGAGCAGTACTTC. As protein: CASSQDTSGGSYEQYF. The chain recombines TRBV4-2 with TRBJ2-7, with 12 nucleotides matching TRBD2. The CDR3 has 16 residues. J gave up 1 base and V 0 bases, and 1 base lay outside the gene matches. CDR1 and CDR2 (germline): LGHNA, YNFKEQ.

Only a few counts were recorded for this clone. The V call is TRBV4-2, the J call TRBJ1-2; D might be TRBD1 (5 bases). The CDR3 is made up of 17 amino acids. Looked up from germline, CDR1 is LGHNA and CDR2 is YNFKEQ. V was pared by 0 bases and J by 7 bases, with 21 bases between. CDR3 nucleotide sequence: TGTGCCAGCAGCCAAGATTCACAGGACGTGGGTGAGAGTGGCTACACCTTC. Its protein is CASSQDSQDVGESGYTF.

Points on this clone: Other nucleotide sequences from this sample produce the same CDR3. The rearrangement joins TRBV30 to TRBJ1-2; 8 nucleotides match TRBD1. The CDR3 runs to 13 residues. V lost 2 bases, J lost 5 bases, and 4 bases stayed unmatched. Germline V gene data show CDR1 as GTSNPN and CDR2 as SVGIG (reference sequence). CDR3 sequence: CAWSLTGGYGYTF. The CDR3 DNA is TGTGCCTGGAGTTTAACAGGGGGTTATGGCTACACCTTC.

This chain connects TRBV29-1 to TRBJ2-7, with a tentative D call TRBD1 (6 bases). With 2 bases removed from V and 3 bases from J, the gap between germline ends came to 11 bases. Germline lookup yields CDR1 SQVTM and CDR2 ANQGSEA. The CDR3 is 13 amino acids. The CDR3 here is CSVEILRGYEQYF. The CDR3 DNA follows: TGCAGCGTTGAAATCCTCAGGGGCTACGAGCAGTACTTC.

The V and J genes are TRBV30 and TRBJ1-1; D is uncertain. Trimming removed 5 bases at V and 5 bases at J, with 15 bases between. Looked up from germline, CDR1 is GTSNPN and CDR2 is SVGIG (reference sequence). The length of the CDR3 is 13 residues. CDR3 in amino acids: CAWGYEGFTEAFF. The CDR3 DNA follows: TGTGCCTGGGGGTATGAGGGATTTACTGAAGCTTTCTTT. Full variable domain (outside the CDR3, taken from reference TRBV30 and TRBJ1-1): SQTIHQWPATLVQPVGSPLSLECTVEGTSNPNLYWYRQAAGRGLQLLFYSVGIGQISSEVPQNLSASRPQDRQFILSSKKLLLSDSGFYLCAWGYEGFTEAFFGQGTRLTVV.

A few counts support this clone. The CDR3 loop reads CAISEGPSGHNQPQHF. The CDR3 bases are TGTGCCATCAGTGAGGGTCCGTCAGGGCACAATCAGCCCCAGCATTTT. The rearrangement uses TRBV10-3 and TRBJ1-5, with D perhaps TRBD1 (5 bases). The CDR3 extends over 16 amino acids. Germline assignment: CDR1 ENHRY and CDR2 SYGVKD. Trimming removed 2 bases from V and 3 bases from J, with 14 bases in between.

The genes are TRBV2 and TRBJ1-6; TRBD1 matches at 7 bases. The CDR3 contains 16 residues. CDR1 SNHLY and CDR2 FYNNEI come from the germline V gene. V was clipped by 6 bases and J by 11 bases; unmatched bases: 16. The CDR3 loop is CASRPNGQEIDPPLHF. The CDR3 DNA is TGTGCCAGCAGACCCAATGGACAGGAGATTGACCCACCCCTCCACTTT.

In DNA form, the CDR3 reads TGTGCCAGCAGCCCAGGGCTACCAAGCTCCTACGAGCAGTACTTC. Translating it yields CASSPGLPSSYEQYF. V gene TRBV27 combines with J gene TRBJ2-7; D is possibly TRBD1 (5 bases). The CDR3 contains 15 residues. V was trimmed by 6 bases and J by 0 bases, leaving 15 bases between them. Germline V lookup: CDR1 MNHEY, CDR2 SMNVEV (reference sequence).

This clone was detected once. The chain is built from TRBV27 and TRBJ2-7, with 10 bases that match TRBD1. The CDR3 runs 15 residues. V trimming: 1 base; J trimming: 2 bases; junction bases outside the gene matches: 2. Germline V gives CDR1 MNHEY, CDR2 SMNVEV (reference sequence). CDR3 coding DNA: TGTGCCAGCAGTTTATTTGGGACAGGGGCCTACGAGCAGTACTTC. This translates into CASSLFGTGAYEQYF.

The chain carries TRBV5-3 and TRBJ1-4; D unclear. TRBV5-3 carries the ORF label, with uncertain function. With 2 bases removed from V and 14 bases from J, the gap between germline ends came to 10 bases. This CDR3 has 11 residues. The CDR3 sequence is CARSFPWALFF. In nucleotides, the CDR3 is TGTGCCAGAAGCTTCCCGTGGGCGCTGTTTTTT.